A selection of T cell receptor beta chains follows, all from one sample in a study of early T cells in non-severe SARS-CoV-2 infection. TCRdb analysed the 5' RACE reads with MiXCR anew, one entry per CDR3 protein. The table has roughly 40,000 distinct CDR3 sequences, approximately 6.1% seen once. The material sequenced was whole blood. Receptor source: an adult who was a healthcare worker with PCR-confirmed SARS-CoV-2 infection or an uninfected control (not recorded which). Each CDR3 is given with its conserved first and last residue. The D gene is left open where the match is weak. Not every row has a clone size; where given, it reads once, few, many or a size class.

j_call: TRBJ1-5
cdr3_length: 13
v_call: TRBV30
d_call: TRBD1
clone_size: medium-sized
cdr3_aa: CAWSAQGNQPQHF
cdr3_nt: TGTGCCTGGAGTGCACAGGGGAATCAGCCCCAGCATTTT

j_call: TRBJ1-3
cdr3_length: 15
v_call: TRBV6-6
d_call: .
clone_size: many
cdr3_aa: CASSPRLLSGNTIYF
cdr3_nt: TGTGCCAGCAGTCCCAGGTTACTCTCTGGAAACACCATATATTTT

j_call: TRBJ1-5
cdr3_length: 15
v_call: TRBV10-3
d_call: .
clone_size: many
cdr3_aa: CAISETDYSNQPQHF
cdr3_nt: TGTGCCATCAGTGAGACAGATTATAGCAATCAGCCCCAGCATTTT

j_call: TRBJ2-7
cdr3_length: 15
v_call: TRBV10-3
d_call: TRBD1
clone_size: many
cdr3_aa: CAISESGDREYEQYF
cdr3_nt: TGTGCCATCAGTGAGTCCGGGGACAGGGAATACGAGCAGTACTTC

j_call: TRBJ1-3
cdr3_length: 15
v_call: TRBV4-1
d_call: .
clone_size: few
cdr3_aa: CASSQEYDSGNTIYF
cdr3_nt: TGCGCCAGCAGCCAAGAATACGACTCTGGAAACACCATATATTTT

j_call: TRBJ1-5
cdr3_length: 15
v_call: TRBV30
d_call: .
clone_size: few
cdr3_aa: CAWSPPRPGNQPQHF
cdr3_nt: TGTGCCTGGAGCCCTCCTCGCCCCGGGAATCAGCCCCAGCATTTT

j_call: TRBJ2-3
cdr3_length: 14
v_call: TRBV28
d_call: .
clone_size: .
cdr3_aa: CASSLTPSEDTQYF
cdr3_nt: TGTGCCAGCAGTTTAACGCCTTCTGAGGATACGCAGTATTTT

j_call: TRBJ1-2
cdr3_length: 15
v_call: TRBV29-1
d_call: TRBD1
clone_size: many
cdr3_aa: CSVESSPGQGFGYTF
cdr3_nt: TGCAGCGTTGAATCGTCTCCGGGACAGGGCTTTGGCTACACCTTC

j_call: TRBJ2-1
cdr3_length: 15
v_call: TRBV27
d_call: TRBD2
clone_size: many
cdr3_aa: CASSSIAGGYNEQFF
cdr3_nt: TGTGCCAGCAGTTCTATAGCGGGAGGGTACAATGAGCAGTTCTTC

j_call: TRBJ2-1
cdr3_length: 16
v_call: TRBV18
d_call: .
clone_size: many
cdr3_aa: CASSPQDGSSYNEQFF
cdr3_nt: TGTGCCAGCTCACCACAGGACGGGAGTTCCTACAATGAGCAGTTCTTC

j_call: TRBJ2-7
cdr3_length: 13
v_call: TRBV5-4
d_call: .
clone_size: many
cdr3_aa: CASSLGVSYEQYF
cdr3_nt: TGTGCCAGCAGCCTGGGGGTATCCTACGAGCAGTACTTC

j_call: TRBJ2-3
cdr3_length: 16
v_call: TRBV28
d_call: .
clone_size: many
cdr3_aa: CASSLSGSGSTDTQYF
cdr3_nt: TGTGCCAGCAGTTTATCAGGTAGCGGTAGCACAGATACGCAGTATTTT